These 4 T cell receptor beta chains were sequenced from one sample in a study of blood T cell repertoires in COVID-19. Sequencing was performed with immunoSEQ multiplex PCR; in TCRdb, only in-frame clones are kept and a portion is missing. The sample records around 68,000 clones, around 90% being singletons. Sequences were obtained from peripheral blood. Receptors originate from a man aged 50 or older with active COVID-19.

This sequence joins TRBV3-1 (or the pseudogene TRBV3-2) and TRBJ1-1; a weak D match, TRBD1 (5 bases). The germline V gene encodes CDR1 LGHDT and CDR2 YNNKEL (reference sequence). The V gene lost 0 bases and the J gene lost 9 bases, with 14 bases spanning the gap. This CDR3 has 14 amino acids. Written as DNA, the CDR3 is TGTGCCAGCAGCCAAGAAGTGATGGGGGGTAAAGCTTTCTTT. This encodes CASSQEVMGGKAFF.

V is TRBV6-2 or TRBV6-3 and J is TRBJ2-2; D is undetermined. Trimming shortened V by 2 bases and J by 0 bases, and 4 bases separated the two germline ends. CDR3 length: 14 residues. CDR1 is MNHEY, CDR2 SVGEGT, per germline. The CDR3 DNA follows: TGTGCCAGCAGTTACCTTGCGAACACCGGGGAGCTGTTTTTT. Its translation: CASSYLANTGELFF.

The rearrangement uses TRBV27 and TRBJ2-1; D is possibly TRBD1 (5 bases). This CDR3 region has 13 residues. V lost 6 bases and J 4 bases, leaving 10 bases between the germline ends. Germline assignment: CDR1 MNHEY and CDR2 SMNVEV (reference sequence). In DNA form, the CDR3 reads TGTGCCAGCAGAATCGACAGATACAATGAGCAGTTCTTC. Residues: CASRIDRYNEQFF.

This clone was observed once. This chain connects TRBV15 to TRBJ1-6; tentatively, D is TRBD1 (6 bases). V lost 0 bases, J lost 7 bases, and 10 bases lay in between. The CDR3 sequence is 15 residues long. CDR1 is LNHNV and CDR2 is YYDKDF in the germline V gene (reference sequence). DNA of the CDR3: TGTGCCACCAGCAGAGAGGGGGCTGGGAATTCACCCCTCCACTTT. Amino acid sequence: CATSREGAGNSPLHF.